This TCR beta chain was captured in a study of persistence of HIV-infected CD4 T cells. The CDR3 spans 15 residues. V lost 5 bases and J lost 4; bases outside the gene matches: 7. Germline lookup yields CDR1 SGHNT and CDR2 YENEEA. An overlapping HIV-1 Gag peptide pool stimulated these cells at 0.95 to 1 ug/peptide/mL. CD40L-negative CD69-negative CD45RO-high memory CD4+ T cells were sorted as populations depleted of antigen-responding cells. A word on this clone: The antigen remains undetermined. The sample contains more than one DNA sequence encoding this CDR3.

This was the immunoSEQ version 4 assay in survey mode. Clones were sequenced by immunoSEQ multiplex PCR, and TCRdb holds only the in-frame ones, with some missing. Among under 40,000 clones, approximately 85% were seen once, and the ten largest hold 15% to 20%. The sequencing here drew on CD4+ T cells sorted from PBMCs after 18-hour stimulation, taken from a patient who received antiretroviral therapy. The chain recombines TRBV11-3 with TRBJ1-3; 8 bases match TRBD1. The TCR comes from an adult woman with HIV who was CMV-seropositive. CDR3 sequence reads: CASSPGQGPGNTIYF. The CDR3 nucleotides are TGTGCCAGCAGCCCCGGACAGGGCCCAGGAAACACCATATATTTT. Variable domain in full (rest from reference TRBV11-3 and TRBJ1-3): EAGVVQSPRYKIIEKKQPVAFWCNPISGHNTLYWYLQNLGQGPELLIRYENEEAVDDSQLPKDRFSAERLKGVDSTLKIQPAELGDSAVYLCASSPGQGPGNTIYFGEGSWLTVV.